This TCR beta chain was observed in a study of blood T cell repertoires in COVID-19. At the level of the study: Samples came from the United States, Italy and Spain, spanning acute and convalescent COVID-19. The cDNA or gDNA used as material had been derived from T cells, B-cell-depleted T cells, or PBMCs.

The germline gives CDR1 MNHEY, CDR2 SVGAGI. The CDR3 runs 15 residues. V lost 5 bases and J lost 7, with 17 bases in between. The authors' processing: Nucleated cell number was recorded as an estimate derived from reference gene primer amplification. Sequencing was performed with immunoSEQ multiplex PCR; in TCRdb, only in-frame clones are kept and a portion is missing. D and trimming come from the DNA, and the V and J calls and clone size come from that table. The sample shows about 160,000 clones, about 80% of them seen only once. Sequencing was done on a sample of peripheral blood. The chain couples TRBV6-5 to TRBJ1-4; D is unresolved. The sequence came from a man aged 65-85 years with acute or convalescent COVID-19. The CDR3: CASSQTQDLTEKLFF. CDR3 in DNA: TGTGCCAGCAGTCAGACACAAGATTTAACTGAAAAACTGTTTTTT.